The following is a TCR beta chain sequence with its context. The CDR3 is made up of 12 amino acids. The ends were cut back, 2 bases at V and 2 bases at J, with 4 bases in the middle. Germline CDR1 SEHNR, CDR2 FQNEAQ (reference sequence). The repertoire was sequenced with immunoSEQ multiplex PCR; TCRdb's copy has only in-frame clones and lacks some. The sample lists about 77,000 clones, 75% to 90% occurring once. This entry comes from a study of T cell changes during pregnancy in multiple sclerosis. The sample in question was peripheral blood, obtained before pregnancy. V usage is TRBV7-9 and J usage is TRBJ2-7; D is uncertain. This TCR came from a female donor with multiple sclerosis, enrolled in a pregnancy study. CDR3 in DNA: TGTGCCAGCAGCTTACGTCCCTACGAGCAGTACTTC. Amino acids: CASSLRPYEQYF.